A single sample is the source of the 20 T cell receptor beta chains below, sequenced in a study of blood T cell repertoires in COVID-19. Data came from immunoSEQ multiplex PCR; TCRdb stores just in-frame clones and leaves some out. The table has about 300,000 clones, under 90% seen once. The sample comprised peripheral blood. The receptors come from a woman in her thirties with COVID-19, enrolled during active disease.

CDR3: CATSDPVRGMYTF. CDR3 sequence (DNA): TGTGCCACCAGTGATCCGGTCCGGGGGATGTACACCTTC. This chain links TRBV24-1 with TRBJ1-2, with D possibly TRBD1 on 5 matching bases. CDR3 size: 13 residues. The V end was cut by 3 bases, the J end by 11 bases, with 15 bases between. CDR1 and CDR2 (germline): KGHDR, SFDVKD.

In DNA form, the CDR3 reads TGTGCCAGCAGCTTCAACCTGGACACCTCGGTGGGGGAGACCCAGTACTTC. Residues: CASSFNLDTSVGETQYF. This chain joins TRBV11-3 and TRBJ2-5; tentative D call: TRBD1 (5 bases). The CDR3 consists of 17 residues. Looked up from germline, CDR1 is SGHNT and CDR2 is YENEEA. V was pared by 3 bases and J by 5 bases, with 22 bases between.

The chain carries TRBV18 and TRBJ2-2; tentatively, D is TRBD1 (5 bases). There are 13 residues in the CDR3. Germline V gives CDR1 KGHSH, CDR2 LQKENI. Trimming removed 2 bases at V and 7 bases at J, with 8 bases between. As DNA, the CDR3 is TGTGCCAGCTCACCAGAAGGGGACGGGGAGCTGTTTTTT. Amino acids: CASSPEGDGELFF.

The chain combines TRBV19 with TRBJ2-1; TRBD2 might be the D (5 bases). The CDR3 covers 16 residues. Trimming took 4 bases from V and 6 from J, leaving 19 bases between them. CDR1 and CDR2 (germline): LNHDA, SQIVND (reference sequence). Here the CDR3 reads CASSNWGSEVSNEQFF. Here the CDR3 DNA reads TGTGCCAGTAGTAATTGGGGTAGCGAGGTTAGCAATGAGCAGTTCTTC.

This clone is a singleton in its sample. The CDR3 sequence is CASSRVTEAFF. CDR3 bases: TGTGCCAGCAGCCGAGTCACTGAAGCTTTCTTT. The chain uses TRBV13 and TRBJ1-1; D is uncertain. The CDR3 is 11 residues long. Germline V lookup: CDR1 PRHDT, CDR2 FYEKMQ (reference sequence). Trimming left V 5 bases short and J 4 bases short, with 5 bases between.

This clone was seen only a few times. The rearrangement links TRBV27 to TRBJ2-1; 11 bases agree with TRBD1. The germline V gene encodes CDR1 MNHEY and CDR2 SMNVEV (reference sequence). CDR3 size: 15 residues. Losses at the gene ends were 3 bases for V and 3 bases for J; bases not matched to a gene: 1. The CDR3 reads CASSLGTGGYNEQFF. In DNA form, the CDR3 reads TGTGCCAGCAGTTTGGGGACAGGGGGCTACAATGAGCAGTTCTTC.

J is TRBJ1-2 and V is TRBV5-6; 8 bases are a match to TRBD1. This CDR3 has 16 amino acids. Trimming removed 1 base from V and 7 bases from J; junction bases left unmatched: 12. The germline V gene has CDR1 SGHDT and CDR2 YYEEEE. DNA for the CDR3: TGTGCCAGCAGCTTGCCAGATCGGACAGGGAATATTGGCTACACCTTC. Translating it yields CASSLPDRTGNIGYTF.

V and J are TRBV6-6 and TRBJ2-5, with D possibly TRBD1 on 7 matching bases. Looked up from germline, CDR1 is MNHNY and CDR2 is SVGAGI (reference sequence). The length of the CDR3 is 13 residues. The V gene lost 10 bases and the J gene lost 9 bases, with 21 bases spanning the gap. The chain's CDR3 is CATKTGLPGAQYF. As DNA, the CDR3 is TGTGCCACCAAGACAGGGCTCCCGGGGGCCCAGTACTTC.

V and J are TRBV21-1 and TRBJ1-2; no DNA check was done on the table's D call, TRBD1. TRBV21-1 is a listed pseudogene. This CDR3 region has 18 residues. DNA for the CDR3: TGTGCCAGCAGCCTATTCCCGAGGCCAGGGCCCTTGGGGTATGGCTACACCTTC. It codes for CASSLFPRPGPLGYGYTF.

CDR3 in DNA: TGTGCTAGTGGTTTGGTCCCGGGACAGGGATCTGGAAACACCATATATTTT. Amino acids: CASGLVPGQGSGNTIYF. V and J are TRBV12-5 and TRBJ1-3; 9 bases are shared with TRBD1. Germline V gene sequence: CDR1 LGHNT, CDR2 FRNRAP. The V and J ends lost 0 bases and 1 base, in that order; junction bases with no gene match: 4. The CDR3 contains 17 residues.

This chain uses TRBV24-1 with TRBJ2-5; 8 bases align to TRBD2. The CDR3 runs to 16 residues. CDR1 KGHDR and CDR2 SFDVKD come from the germline V gene. V dropped 0 bases and J dropped 3; count of bases not matched to a gene: 5. For the CDR3, the DNA is TGTGCCACCAGTGATTTGGGTTCGGGGGGGAAAGAGACCCAGTACTTC. Residues: CATSDLGSGGKETQYF.

CDR3 DNA sequence: TGTGCCAGCAGTTTGGGCCCGGTGGATGGCTACACCTTC. Translation: CASSLGPVDGYTF. The V call is TRBV6-5, the J call TRBJ1-2; D is ambiguous. Germline CDR1 is MNHEY and CDR2 is SVGAGI. The CDR3 loop spans 13 amino acids. V shed 4 bases and J shed 6 bases, with 12 bases lying between them.

The chain has TRBV11-1 and TRBJ2-2, with D uncertain. V lost 5 bases, J lost 1 base, and 11 bases lay in between. CDR3 length equals 15 residues. Germline values: CDR1 SGHAT, CDR2 FQDESV (reference sequence). The CDR3 DNA reads as TGTGCCAGCAGCCAGTCTGCAGGGAACACCGGGGAGCTGTTTTTT. This codes for CASSQSAGNTGELFF.

The chain couples TRBV5-1 to TRBJ2-5, with a weak D call TRBD1 (6 bases). The CDR3 runs 10 residues. V was pared by 7 bases and J by 5 bases, with 6 bases between. Looked up from germline, CDR1 is SGHRS and CDR2 is YFSETQ. This chain's CDR3 is CASQGETQYF. CDR3 in DNA: TGCGCCAGCCAGGGGGAGACCCAGTACTTC.

This clone appeared a single time. In nucleotides, the CDR3 is TGCGCCAGCAGCTCTAAAACAGGGGGTACTGAAGCTTTCTTT. Its protein product is CASSSKTGGTEAFF. This chain uses TRBV5-1 with TRBJ1-1, with 8 bases lining up with TRBD1. The CDR3 runs to 14 residues. CDR1 SGHRS and CDR2 YFSETQ come from the germline V gene. V gave up 3 bases and J gave up 5 bases; unmatched junction bases: 6. The full variable domain, rest sourced from reference TRBV5-1 and TRBJ1-1, is KAGVTQTPRYLIKTRGQQVTLSCSPISGHRSVSWYQQTPGQGLQFLFEYFSETQRNKGNFPGRFSGRQFSNSRSEMNVSTLELGDSALYLCASSSKTGGTEAFFGQGTRLTVV.

The chain combines TRBV7-9 with TRBJ2-5; 10 bases agree with TRBD2. V lost 10 bases and J lost 5; bases outside the gene matches: 13. This CDR3 comprises 15 residues. Germline V gives CDR1 SEHNR, CDR2 FQNEAQ (reference sequence). The CDR3 here is CATRLSGGTWETQYF. CDR3 DNA: TGTGCCACCCGGCTTAGCGGGGGGACATGGGAGACCCAGTACTTC.

The gene calls are TRBV11-3 and TRBJ1-2, with TRBD1 identical over 7 bases. Germline V gene sequence: CDR1 SGHNT, CDR2 YENEEA. V shed 4 bases, J shed 3 bases, and the junction held 11 bases outside the gene matches. The CDR3 totals 16 residues. In nucleotides, the CDR3 is TGTGCCAGCAGCTCACTTCTCAAGGGGACAGACTATGGCTACACCTTC. Translation: CASSSLLKGTDYGYTF.

V and J are TRBV7-2 and TRBJ1-2, with D possibly matching TRBD1 (6 bases). CDR1 is SGHTA, CDR2 FQGNSA, per germline. The CDR3 runs 14 residues. V was shortened by 0 bases and J by 3 bases, with 8 bases between the two germline ends. The CDR3 protein is CASSLAGHDYGYTF. The DNA for the CDR3 is TGTGCCAGCAGCTTAGCGGGACATGACTATGGCTACACCTTC.

The chain carries TRBV19 and TRBJ1-2; D perhaps matches TRBD1 (5 bases). Germline V gives CDR1 LNHDA, CDR2 SQIVND (reference sequence). V lost 0 bases and J 0 bases, leaving 11 bases between the germline ends. There are 16 residues in the CDR3. The CDR3 sequence: CASSIEPKGSNYGYTF. In DNA form, the CDR3 reads TGTGCCAGTAGTATAGAACCGAAGGGGTCTAACTATGGCTACACCTTC.

This chain uses TRBV4-1 with TRBJ2-5, with D perhaps matching TRBD2 (5 bases). Trimming pared 1 base from V and 1 base from J, leaving 7 bases between. CDR1 and CDR2 from the germline V gene are MGHRA and YSYEKL. This CDR3 spans 14 amino acids. The CDR3 DNA reads as TGCGCCAGCAGCCAAGGGGGAGCCCAAGAGACCCAGTACTTC. Translation gives CASSQGGAQETQYF.